These 22 T cell receptor beta chains were sequenced from one sample in a study of blood T cell repertoires in COVID-19. Sequenced by immunoSEQ multiplex PCR; TCRdb stores in-frame clones only, minus some. The data show 120,000 to 150,000 clones, 60% to 85% seen once. The specimen sequenced was peripheral blood. The receptor set was obtained from a man in his forties or fifties with active or convalescent COVID-19.

The V gene is TRBV24-1, the J gene TRBJ2-4; TRBD1 aligns across 9 bases. Unmatched junction bases numbered 3, after V lost 5 bases and J lost 5 bases. From germline, CDR1 is KGHDR and CDR2 SFDVKD. The CDR3 is 14 residues long. The CDR3 spells CATSAWDRENIQYF. The CDR3 nucleotides read TGTGCCACCAGTGCCTGGGACAGGGAAAACATTCAGTACTTC.

The rearrangement joins TRBV27 to TRBJ2-3, with TRBD2 identical over 7 bases. There are 16 residues in the CDR3. Germline-derived CDR1 and CDR2 are MNHEY and SMNVEV (reference sequence). V lost 6 bases and J lost 1; bases outside the gene matches: 10. The CDR3 reads CASRKGLSRGTDTQYF. The CDR3 DNA follows: TGTGCCAGCAGAAAGGGACTATCTCGGGGCACAGATACGCAGTATTTT.

There are a few counts of this clone. The J gene is TRBJ1-2, the V gene TRBV12-3 or TRBV12-4, with 8 bases identical to TRBD1. CDR3 size: 13 residues. Unmatched junction bases numbered 8, after V lost 8 bases and J lost 6 bases. CDR3 nucleotides: TGTGCCAGCGTGGGGTTACAGGGGGATGGCTACACCTTC. Encoded protein: CASVGLQGDGYTF.

The chain uses TRBV9 and TRBJ2-3; D perhaps matches TRBD2 (6 bases). Trimming stripped 0 bases from V and 2 bases from J, with 10 bases between. The germline V gene encodes CDR1 SGDLS and CDR2 YYNGEE. The CDR3 contains 15 residues. CDR3 nucleotide sequence: TGTGCCAGCAGCGTAGGTGCGGGGCCCACAGATACGCAGTATTTT. It is translated as CASSVGAGPTDTQYF.

Many counts were recorded for this clone. The V call is TRBV5-5, the J call TRBJ2-7; 10 nucleotides agree with TRBD2. The CDR3 is 14 amino acids. With V trimmed by 0 bases and J by 6 bases, 3 bases remained unmatched. Germline values: CDR1 SGHKS, CDR2 YYEKEE (reference sequence). DNA of the CDR3: TGTGCCAGCAGCTTGGTGTTAGCGGGAGGCGAGCAGTACTTC. Amino acid sequence: CASSLVLAGGEQYF.

About this clone: Sequence at one end of the junction differs from germline and may be a read error. The chain carries TRBV27 and TRBJ2-1; 11 nucleotides align to TRBD1. Germline CDR1 reads MNHEY; CDR2 reads SMNVEV (reference sequence). CDR3 length: 15 residues. CDR3 sequence: CASSLGGQGERFSLF. CDR3 in DNA: TGTGCCAGCAGTTTAGGGGGACAGGGGGAGAGGTTTTCTCTCTTC.

The gene calls are TRBV24-1 and TRBJ1-2, with a weak D call TRBD1 (5 bases). The germline V and J ends were trimmed by 2 bases and 3 bases, with 9 bases remaining between them. This CDR3 contains 14 residues. Per germline, CDR1 KGHDR and CDR2 SFDVKD. The CDR3 reads CATSDYTRDYGYTF. In DNA form, the CDR3 reads TGTGCCACCAGTGATTATACCAGGGACTATGGCTACACCTTC.

This rearrangement joins TRBV27 to TRBJ2-7; possibly TRBD1 for D (6 bases). Germline CDR1 and CDR2: MNHEY and SMNVEV (reference sequence). V lost 3 bases and J lost 7, with 16 bases in between. The CDR3 runs 14 residues. The CDR3 protein is CASSLRTGTGEQYF. CDR3 nucleotide sequence: TGTGCCAGCAGTTTGCGAACAGGGACGGGGGAGCAGTACTTC.

The V gene is TRBV11-2, the J gene TRBJ1-1; TRBD1 might be the D (5 bases). V lost 1 base and J 6 bases, leaving 12 bases between the germline ends. CDR3 length: 14 amino acids. CDR1 is SGHAT and CDR2 is FQNNGV in the germline V gene. This CDR3 reads CASSLVARASEAFF. The CDR3 DNA sequence: TGTGCCAGCAGCTTAGTAGCCAGGGCGTCTGAAGCTTTCTTT.

The rearrangement joins TRBV9 to TRBJ2-3, with TRBD1 identical over 7 bases. The germline gives CDR1 SGDLS, CDR2 YYNGEE. CDR3 length equals 14 residues. V shed 4 bases and J 4 bases; nucleotides not matched to a gene: 6. The CDR3: CASSTGTAPDTQYF. As DNA, the CDR3 is TGTGCCAGCAGCACCGGGACAGCACCAGATACGCAGTATTTT.

The V gene is TRBV5-6, the J gene TRBJ1-2; no clear D. The CDR3 spans 16 residues. Trimming took off 0 bases at V and 2 bases at J, with 14 bases between the two ends. Germline loops: CDR1 SGHDT, CDR2 YYEEEE. In DNA, the CDR3 is TGTGCCAGCAGCTTGGGCACCCTAGGACTCAACTATGGCTACACCTTC. It is translated as CASSLGTLGLNYGYTF.

The V gene is TRBV4-1, the J gene TRBJ2-2, with 13 bases that match TRBD2. V was clipped by 0 bases and J by 3 bases; unmatched bases: 7. Germline assignment: CDR1 MGHRA and CDR2 YSYEKL. The CDR3 covers 19 residues. Here the CDR3 reads CASSQDGTSGMTYTGELFF. CDR3 coding DNA: TGCGCCAGCAGCCAAGACGGGACTAGCGGGATGACGTACACCGGGGAGCTGTTTTTT.

J is TRBJ2-2 and V is TRBV9; D is perhaps TRBD2 (5 bases). This CDR3 contains 14 residues. Per germline, CDR1 SGDLS and CDR2 YYNGEE. V was trimmed by 4 bases and J by 3 bases, leaving 10 bases between them. Here the CDR3 DNA reads TGTGCCAGCAGCTCGACGCGGGACACCGGGGAGCTGTTTTTT. This codes for CASSSTRDTGELFF.

The chain uses TRBV5-1 and TRBJ2-7, with 7 bases that match TRBD1. CDR1 and CDR2 from the germline V gene are SGHRS and YFSETQ. This CDR3 has 15 residues. V lost 4 bases and J lost 0; bases outside the gene matches: 7. The CDR3 sequence is CASSVAGTVSYEQYF. The CDR3, as DNA: TGCGCCAGCAGCGTAGCCGGGACAGTCTCCTACGAGCAGTACTTC.

The genes are TRBV27 and TRBJ2-1, with a possible D match to TRBD1 (5 bases). In germline, CDR1 is MNHEY, CDR2 SMNVEV (reference sequence). V gave up 5 bases and J gave up 12 bases, with 23 bases separating them. This CDR3 comprises 15 residues. The CDR3 here is CASSPIIPEQGGQFF. As DNA, the CDR3 is TGTGCCAGCAGTCCCATCATACCGGAGCAGGGTGGGCAGTTCTTC.

J is TRBJ2-1 and V is TRBV27; 9 nucleotides line up with TRBD1. This CDR3 spans 15 amino acids. Looked up from germline, CDR1 is MNHEY and CDR2 is SMNVEV (reference sequence). The junction had 6 bases not matched to a gene; V was cut back by 7 bases and J by 2 bases. CDR3 bases: TGTGCCAGCAATCGGGACAGGGACCCCTACAATGAGCAGTTCTTC. Protein: CASNRDRDPYNEQFF.

The chain has TRBV19 and TRBJ2-7, with D possibly being TRBD1 (6 bases). In germline, CDR1 is LNHDA, CDR2 SQIVND (reference sequence). V was cut by 1 base and J by 5 bases, with 12 bases left in between. The CDR3 has 14 residues. CDR3 coding DNA: TGTGCCAGTAGTATAGTGGGGGCGAGCGACGAGCAGTACTTC. It encodes CASSIVGASDEQYF.

The chain couples TRBV18 to TRBJ2-1; 10 bases agree with TRBD2. CDR1 KGHSH and CDR2 LQKENI come from the germline V gene. This CDR3 is 16 amino acids long. With 1 base clipped from V and 4 bases from J, the junction kept 4 bases outside the gene matches. The CDR3 sequence: CASSPLLAGGYNEQFF. The CDR3 nucleotides read TGTGCCAGCTCACCACTTTTAGCGGGAGGTTACAATGAGCAGTTCTTC. The full variable domain, with the rest looked up from reference TRBV18 and TRBJ2-1, is NAGVMQNPRHLVRRRGQEARLRCSPMKGHSHVYWYRQLPEEGLKFMVYLQKENIIDESGMPKERFSAEFPKEGPSILRIQQVVRGDSAAYFCASSPLLAGGYNEQFFGPGTRLTVL.

V gene TRBV4-1 combines with J gene TRBJ2-7, with D perhaps matching TRBD2 (7 bases). Germline V lookup: CDR1 MGHRA, CDR2 YSYEKL. V lost 3 bases, J lost 5 bases, and 14 bases lay in between. There are 14 residues in the CDR3. The CDR3 here is CASSHRGGLDEQYF. CDR3 in DNA: TGCGCCAGCAGCCATAGGGGGGGGCTCGACGAGCAGTACTTC.

The rearrangement joins TRBV5-1 to TRBJ2-7; TRBD1 matches at 7 bases. V lost 0 bases, J lost 7 bases, and 4 bases stayed unmatched. CDR1 SGHRS and CDR2 YFSETQ come from the germline V gene. The CDR3 sequence is 13 residues long. The CDR3 nucleotides read TGCGCCAGCAGCTTGGGGACAGGTGAGGAGCAGTACTTC. This encodes CASSLGTGEEQYF.

The rearrangement joins TRBV6-1 to TRBJ2-7; D possibly corresponds to TRBD1 (6 bases). Deletions cut 1 base from V and 7 bases from J, with 14 bases between. The CDR3 sequence is 14 residues long. Looked up from germline, CDR1 is MNHNS and CDR2 is SASEGT. This CDR3 is CASSEGGHWTEQYF. The CDR3 DNA sequence: TGTGCCAGCAGTGAAGGGGGACATTGGACAGAGCAGTACTTC.

This clone was counted a few times. This rearrangement joins TRBV27 to TRBJ2-1; TRBD2 matches at 14 bases. Germline CDR1 reads MNHEY; CDR2 reads SMNVEV (reference sequence). Trimming removed 3 bases from V and 13 bases from J; junction bases left unmatched: 8. The CDR3 is 15 amino acids. The CDR3 protein is CASSLGLAGASSQFF. The CDR3 nucleotides read TGTGCCAGCAGTTTGGGACTAGCGGGGGCCTCTTCCCAGTTCTTC.